This is a list of T cell receptor beta chains from one sample in a study of PD-1 blockade in classical Hodgkin lymphoma. Repertoires were generated with immunoSEQ multiplex PCR, while TCRdb's copy carries only in-frame clones and drops some. The profile shows around 53,000 clones, about three quarters of them singletons. The source material was peripheral blood mononuclear cells (PBMCs), sampled before the fourth cycle of nivolumab. These receptors all come from a human donor with classical Hodgkin lymphoma. The CDR3 runs from the conserved cysteine through the conserved F or W. A D gene is named only where the DNA matches it firmly. A row's size may be missing; if present it is once, few, many or a size class.

CDR3nt	CDR3aa	d_gene	j_gene	v_gene	abundance
TGTGCCAGCAGCACACCGACAGGGAAACACACTGAAGCTTTCTTT	CASSTPTGKHTEAFF	TRBD1	TRBJ1-1	TRBV7-2	NA
TGTGCCAGCAGTGAAGGCAGGAACACTGAAGCTTTCTTT	CASSEGRNTEAFF	NA	TRBJ1-1	TRBV2	NA
TGTGCCACCAGCAGAGAGCCTGGGCGTGCCTACGAGCAGTACTTC	CATSREPGRAYEQYF	NA	TRBJ2-7	TRBV15	NA
TGTGCCACCAGCCGAGACAGTCGTGAAGCTTTCTTT	CATSRDSREAFF	NA	TRBJ1-1	TRBV15	few
TGTGCCAGTAGTATTTGGGAGAGACCTAATTATGGCTACACCTTC	CASSIWERPNYGYTF	NA	TRBJ1-2	TRBV19	NA
TGTGCCAGCAGTCTCGGGGGGGGCACTGAAGCTTTCTTT	CASSLGGGTEAFF	NA	TRBJ1-1	TRBV2	NA
TGTGCCAGCAGCTTAGACAGACTAACCTACGAGCAGTACTTC	CASSLDRLTYEQYF	NA	TRBJ2-7	TRBV5-6	NA
TGTGCCAGCAGTTCGGACAGGGTCGCCTACAATGAGCAGTTCTTC	CASSSDRVAYNEQFF	TRBD1	TRBJ2-1	TRBV6-5	NA
TGTGCCAGCAGCATACAGGGGGGCAATGAGCAGTTCTTC	CASSIQGGNEQFF	TRBD1	TRBJ2-1	TRBV14	NA
TGTGCCAGCAGCTTGGAGACTACCCCTACAAATGAGCAGTTCTTC	CASSLETTPTNEQFF	NA	TRBJ2-1	TRBV5-6	once
TGTGCCAGCAGTCACATCCTCATCAGACAGGGTGAAGGCACTGAAGCTTTCTTT	CASSHILIRQGEGTEAFF	TRBD1	TRBJ1-1	TRBV28	NA
TGTGCCAGCACCCCATGGGGGGGCCCCTACGAGCAGTACTTC	CASTPWGGPYEQYF	NA	TRBJ2-7	TRBV5-6	NA
TGTGCCAGCAGCTCCGGGACAGGCACTAATGAAAAACTGTTTTTT	CASSSGTGTNEKLFF	TRBD1	TRBJ1-4	TRBV7-9	NA
TGTGCCAGCAGCACCGGCTCCTACGAGCAGTACTTC	CASSTGSYEQYF	NA	TRBJ2-7	TRBV9	NA
TGTGCCACCCGACTAGCGGGAGGGCTTTACAATGAGCAGTTCTTC	CATRLAGGLYNEQFF	TRBD2	TRBJ2-1	TRBV10-3	NA
TGTGCCAGCAGTGTGGGGACAGGGGGGAATATGGACGAGCAGTACTTC	CASSVGTGGNMDEQYF	TRBD1	TRBJ2-7	TRBV6-1	once
TGTGCCTGGAGCGGGGGCAGCGCACAAGAGACCCAGTACTTC	CAWSGGSAQETQYF	NA	TRBJ2-5	TRBV30	few